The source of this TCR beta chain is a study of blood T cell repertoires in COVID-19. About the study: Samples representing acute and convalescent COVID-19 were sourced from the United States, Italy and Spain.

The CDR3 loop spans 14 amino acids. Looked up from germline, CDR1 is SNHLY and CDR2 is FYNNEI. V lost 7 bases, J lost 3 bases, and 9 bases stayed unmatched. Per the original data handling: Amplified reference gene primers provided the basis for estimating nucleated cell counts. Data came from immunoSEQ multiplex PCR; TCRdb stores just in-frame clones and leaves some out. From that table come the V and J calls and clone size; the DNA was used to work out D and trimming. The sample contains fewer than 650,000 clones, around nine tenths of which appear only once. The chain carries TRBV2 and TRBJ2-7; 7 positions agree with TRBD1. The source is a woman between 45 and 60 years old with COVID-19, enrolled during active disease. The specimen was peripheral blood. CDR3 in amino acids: CASKDDRVRYEQYF. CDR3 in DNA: TGTGCCAGCAAAGACGACAGGGTCCGCTACGAGCAGTACTTC.